Below, 2 T cell receptor beta chains from the same sample are listed, as sequenced in a study of T-cell reconstitution after alpha-beta-depleted transplantation in children. Preparation of the TCRbeta library involved a method that used unique molecular identifiers. Each CDR3 protein gets one entry after TCRdb re-called the PCR reads with MiXCR. The sample carries about 460,000 distinct CDR3 sequences, around 13% recorded once. This specimen was PBMCs from the stem cell graft donor, taken from the stem cell graft. Receptors originate from a human donor who donated a stem cell graft to a child with combined immunodeficiency.

This clonotype was seen more than once but under ten times. This rearrangement joins TRBV28 to TRBJ1-2; a weak D match, TRBD1 (5 bases). The germline V gene encodes CDR1 MDHEN and CDR2 SYDVKM. The CDR3 covers 13 residues. Trimming left V 10 bases short and J 4 bases short, with 16 bases between. CDR3 protein: CATHGGTIYGYTF. CDR3 nucleotides: TGTGCCACCCACGGGGGGACGATCTATGGCTACACCTTC.

This sequence joins TRBV6-2 or TRBV6-3 and TRBJ2-7; D is perhaps TRBD1 or TRBD2 (5 bases each). Germline V CDR1 and CDR2: MNHEY, SVGEGT. Trimming removed 6 bases at V and 3 bases at J, with 12 bases between. The CDR3 consists of 13 residues. The DNA for the CDR3 is TGTGCCAGCAGCCTCGATGGGGGCTACGAGCAGTACGTC. This codes for CASSLDGGYEQYV.